The entry that follows covers one T cell receptor beta chain sequence. Its antigen remains unknown. This specimen comes from a study of cytomegalovirus exposure and HLA in healthy donors. Study-wide background: Earlier findings included 117 million unique TCR beta sequences obtained from 180 million or so T cells. Study-level points and caveats: The listing of 160 or so TCR beta chains classed them as cytomegalovirus-associated.

The PCR was carried out with 60 Vbeta primers and 13 Jbeta primers. Method: immunoSEQ multiplex PCR; TCRdb's copy keeps in-frame clones and lacks some. In the table there are 150,000 to 200,000 clones, 70% to 80% of which are singletons. The CDR3 consists of 14 residues. After removal of 4 bases from V and 6 bases from J, the junction contained 3 bases not matched to a gene. Germline CDR1 is SGHRS and CDR2 is YFSETQ. The chain employs TRBV5-1 and TRBJ2-3; TRBD2 matches at 12 bases. The receptor was isolated from a man between 18 and 35 years old in good health and CMV-seronegative. The specimen sequenced was PBMCs. The CDR3 here is CASSTSGGWDTQYF. DNA of the CDR3: TGCGCCAGCAGCACTAGCGGGGGGTGGGATACGCAGTATTTT.